This passage covers 4 T cell receptor beta chains from one sample sequenced in a study of cytomegalovirus exposure and HLA in healthy donors. PCR used 60 Vbeta primers and 13 Jbeta primers. The repertoire was sequenced with immunoSEQ multiplex PCR; TCRdb's copy has only in-frame clones and lacks some. This sample has some 170,000 clones, with 60% to 75% found just once. The sequencing sample was made of PBMCs. These receptors all come from a woman aged 45 to 65 in good health and CMV-seropositive.

To note about this clone: A read error may produce the germline difference seen at one junction end. The V call is TRBV6-1, the J call TRBJ1-6, with a weak D call TRBD1 (5 bases). The CDR3 loop spans 14 amino acids. Germline assignment: CDR1 MNHNS and CDR2 SASEGT. Here the CDR3 DNA reads TGTGCCAGCAGTCTTGACAGCAATAATCCACCCCTCCACTTT. This encodes CASSLDSNNPPLHF.

As regards this clone: At one end the junction does not follow the germline gene, possibly because of a read error. V gene TRBV5-1 combines with J gene TRBJ2-5, with 13 bases matching TRBD2. Germline lookup yields CDR1 SGHRS and CDR2 YFSETQ. The CDR3 runs 15 residues. The CDR3 reads CASSLGLAGTWTQYF. The CDR3 bases are TGCGCCAGCAGTTTGGGACTAGCGGGGACCTGGACCCAGTACTTC.

The gene calls are TRBV14 and TRBJ1-1, with 7 bases fitting TRBD1. Unmatched junction bases numbered 6, after V lost 2 bases and J lost 3 bases. The germline V gene encodes CDR1 SGHDN and CDR2 FVKESK. The CDR3 spans 15 residues. DNA for the CDR3: TGTGCCAGCAGCCAACAGGGCAGGGGGGACACTGAAGCTTTCTTT. As protein: CASSQQGRGDTEAFF. Full variable domain (missing parts from reference TRBV14 and TRBJ1-1): EAGVTQFPSHSVIEKGQTVTLRCDPISGHDNLYWYRRVMGKEIKFLLHFVKESKQDESGMPNNRFLAERTGGTYSTLKVQPAELEDSGVYFCASSQQGRGDTEAFFGQGTRLTVV.

The V call is TRBV19, the J call TRBJ1-2; D not resolved. V was cut by 4 bases and J by 3 bases, with 21 bases left in between. The germline CDR1 and CDR2 sequences are LNHDA and SQIVND (reference sequence). This CDR3 has 17 residues. CDR3 in amino acids: CASSSTTQLPPHYGYTF. The CDR3 DNA reads as TGTGCCAGTAGTAGTACGACCCAACTACCTCCCCACTATGGCTACACCTTC.